A single TCR beta chain is shown here with its context. The sample belongs to a study of T cells in Graves' hyperthyroidism and ophthalmopathy. Amplification of TCR beta CDR3 regions used RNA as the template. Researchers ran a first-round RT-PCR on the TCR CDR3 using the HTBI primer set. TCRdb reprocessed the multiplex PCR reads with MiXCR, giving one entry per CDR3 protein. This table has roughly 500,000 distinct CDR3 sequences, approximately 49% appearing once. The CDR3 extends over 13 amino acids. Trimming took 5 bases from V and 3 from J, leaving 10 bases between them. Germline lookup yields CDR1 SEHNR and CDR2 FQNEAQ (reference sequence).

This rearrangement joins TRBV7-9 to TRBJ1-1, with D unresolved. Sequencing was carried out using peripheral blood or thyroid tissue (not recorded which). This receptor was taken from an adult woman with Graves' disease, either hyperthyroidism or ophthalmopathy (not recorded which). CDR3 DNA sequence: TGTGCCAGCAGCCCAGGCCCGGACACTGAAGCTTTCTTT. It encodes CASSPGPDTEAFF.